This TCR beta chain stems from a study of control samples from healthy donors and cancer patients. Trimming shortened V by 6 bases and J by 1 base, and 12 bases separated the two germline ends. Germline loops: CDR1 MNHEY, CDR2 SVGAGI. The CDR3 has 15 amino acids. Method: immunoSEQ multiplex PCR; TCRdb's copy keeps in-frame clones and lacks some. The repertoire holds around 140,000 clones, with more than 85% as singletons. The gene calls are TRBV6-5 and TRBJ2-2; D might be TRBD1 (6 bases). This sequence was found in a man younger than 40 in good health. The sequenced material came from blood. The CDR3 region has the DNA TGTGCCAGCAGCCCGGGACACCTGAACACCGGGGAGCTGTTTTTT. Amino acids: CASSPGHLNTGELFF.